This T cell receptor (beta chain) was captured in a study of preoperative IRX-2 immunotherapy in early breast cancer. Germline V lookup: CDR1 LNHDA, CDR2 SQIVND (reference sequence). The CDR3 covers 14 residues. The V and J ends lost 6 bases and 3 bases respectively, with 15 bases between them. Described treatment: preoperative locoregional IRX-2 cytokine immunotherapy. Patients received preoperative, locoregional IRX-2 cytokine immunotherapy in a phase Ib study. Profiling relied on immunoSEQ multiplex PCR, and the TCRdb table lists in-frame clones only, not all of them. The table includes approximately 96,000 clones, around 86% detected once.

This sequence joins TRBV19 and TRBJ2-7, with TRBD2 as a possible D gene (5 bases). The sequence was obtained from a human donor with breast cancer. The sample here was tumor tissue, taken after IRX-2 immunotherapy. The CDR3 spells CASRDGGLDYEQYF. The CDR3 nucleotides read TGTGCCAGTAGGGACGGCGGACTGGACTACGAGCAGTACTTC.